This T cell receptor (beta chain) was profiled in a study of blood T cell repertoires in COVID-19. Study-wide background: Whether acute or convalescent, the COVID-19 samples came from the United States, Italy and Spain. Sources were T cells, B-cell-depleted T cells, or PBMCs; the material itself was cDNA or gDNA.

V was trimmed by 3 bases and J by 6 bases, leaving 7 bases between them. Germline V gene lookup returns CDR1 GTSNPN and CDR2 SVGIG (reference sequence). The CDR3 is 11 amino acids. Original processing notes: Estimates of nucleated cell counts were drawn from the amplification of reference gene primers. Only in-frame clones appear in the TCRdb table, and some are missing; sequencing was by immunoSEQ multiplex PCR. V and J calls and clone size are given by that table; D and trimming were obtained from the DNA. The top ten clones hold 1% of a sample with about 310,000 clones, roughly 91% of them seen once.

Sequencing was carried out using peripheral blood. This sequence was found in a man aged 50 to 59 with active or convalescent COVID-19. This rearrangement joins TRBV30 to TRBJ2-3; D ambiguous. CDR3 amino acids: CAWRQFDTQYF. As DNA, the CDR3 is TGTGCCTGGAGACAGTTCGATACGCAGTATTTT.